This passage covers 27 T cell receptor beta chains from one sample sequenced in a study of cytomegalovirus exposure and HLA in healthy donors. The PCR had 60 Vbeta and 13 Jbeta primers. Libraries were prepared by immunoSEQ multiplex PCR; TCRdb keeps only in-frame clonotypes and omits some of them. The sample gives around 160,000 clones, 60% to 80% of which show up once; 6.5% to 8.5% is in the top ten. Sequencing was done on a sample of PBMCs. Receptors were obtained from a woman aged 40 to 55 in good health and CMV-seropositive.

This chain joins TRBV10-2 and TRBJ2-2; tentative D call: TRBD2 (7 bases). This CDR3 is 17 amino acids long. V was shortened by 3 bases and J by 3 bases, with 17 bases between the two germline ends. Germline lookup yields CDR1 WSHSY and CDR2 SAAADI. The CDR3 is CASSDRGGYGHTGELFF. The CDR3 nucleotides read TGCGCCAGCAGTGATCGCGGGGGCTACGGCCACACCGGGGAGCTGTTTTTT.

The genes are TRBV11-2 and TRBJ2-1; D is perhaps TRBD1 (5 bases). Germline assignment: CDR1 SGHAT and CDR2 FQNNGV. The CDR3 runs to 14 residues. V dropped 2 bases and J dropped 10 bases, with 15 bases sitting between them. In DNA, the CDR3 is TGTGCCAGCAGCTTAAACCGGGTCAAGGGGGAGCAGTTCTTC. Translation: CASSLNRVKGEQFF.

This rearrangement joins TRBV2 to TRBJ2-3, with 15 positions matching TRBD2. The CDR3 is 17 residues long. Germline V lookup: CDR1 SNHLY, CDR2 FYNNEI. Losses at the gene ends were 4 bases for V and 1 base for J; bases not matched to a gene: 3. The CDR3 region has the DNA TGTGCCAGCAGTGGGACTAGCGGGGGGGCGCGCACAGATACGCAGTATTTT. It is translated as CASSGTSGGARTDTQYF.

V and J are TRBV19 and TRBJ2-7; D is possibly TRBD1 (6 bases). Germline V gene lookup returns CDR1 LNHDA and CDR2 SQIVND (reference sequence). V shed 5 bases and J shed 0 bases, with 11 bases lying between them. There are 14 residues in the CDR3. The CDR3 coding sequence is TGTGCCAGTAGTCCTACAGGGAGCTCCTACGAGCAGTACTTC. Translating it yields CASSPTGSSYEQYF.

With respect to this clone: A read error may produce the germline difference seen at one junction end. The rearrangement joins TRBV10-2 to TRBJ2-7; TRBD2 matches at 15 bases. The germline V gene has CDR1 WSHSY and CDR2 SAAADI. The CDR3 is made up of 15 amino acids. The CDR3 reads CASSESGTSGGRMDF. The CDR3 nucleotides are TGCGCCAGCAGTGAGTCTGGGACTAGCGGGGGGCGCATGGACTTC.

This clone was detected only a few times. V gene TRBV6-1 combines with J gene TRBJ2-1, with 9 bases aligning to TRBD1. CDR3 length: 16 residues. Per the germline V gene, CDR1 is MNHNS and CDR2 is SASEGT. V trimming: 2 bases; J trimming: 8 bases; junction bases outside the gene matches: 10. The CDR3 coding sequence is TGTGCCAGCAGTGAAATGGTGGGACAGGGATCCCATGAGCAGTTCTTC. This translates into CASSEMVGQGSHEQFF.

A few counts support this clone. The gene calls are TRBV5-5 and TRBJ2-3; D is unclear. V shed 0 bases and J shed 0 bases, with 8 bases lying between them. The germline gives CDR1 SGHKS, CDR2 YYEKEE (reference sequence). The CDR3 contains 15 residues. The CDR3 DNA reads TGTGCCAGCAGCTTGGGACTTAGAAGCACAGATACGCAGTATTTT. This translates into CASSLGLRSTDTQYF.

This clone was counted a few times. This chain links TRBV7-3 with TRBJ2-7; maybe TRBD2 (5 bases). V shed 1 base and J shed 6 bases, with 10 bases lying between them. The length of the CDR3 is 13 residues. The germline V gene encodes CDR1 SGHTA and CDR2 FQGTGA. This CDR3 is CASSLIGGGEQYF. CDR3 coding DNA: TGTGCCAGCAGCTTAATAGGCGGAGGCGAGCAGTACTTC.

This chain joins TRBV7-2 and TRBJ2-2; D is undetermined. The CDR3 totals 16 residues. Germline loops: CDR1 SGHTA, CDR2 FQGNSA. Between the trimmed V and J ends, which lost 2 bases and 0 bases, there was a span of 10 bases. The CDR3 is CASSLHAAANTGELFF. The CDR3 nucleotides are TGTGCCAGCAGCTTACATGCGGCGGCGAACACCGGGGAGCTGTTTTTT.

The chain is built from TRBV2 and TRBJ2-5, with TRBD2 matching 9 bases. V dropped 4 bases and J dropped 4; count of bases not matched to a gene: 7. The CDR3 consists of 15 residues. Germline CDR1 SNHLY, CDR2 FYNNEI. The CDR3 region is CASSGRGAGGETQYF. In DNA form, the CDR3 reads TGTGCCAGCAGTGGCCGTGGAGCGGGGGGAGAGACCCAGTACTTC.

This clone turned up a few times. The V gene is TRBV5-6, the J gene TRBJ2-5; 13 bases map to TRBD2. CDR1 is SGHDT, CDR2 YYEEEE, per germline. The trim removed 5 bases at V and 4 bases at J, leaving 8 bases unmatched. The CDR3 runs 16 residues. The CDR3 bases are TGTGCCAGCAGTTTTTTACTAGCGGGGGGGCCAGAGACCCAGTACTTC. It is translated as CASSFLLAGGPETQYF.

This clone was seen a single time. This rearrangement joins TRBV7-9 to TRBJ2-7, with D perhaps matching TRBD1 (6 bases). CDR1 is SEHNR, CDR2 FQNEAQ, per germline (reference sequence). The CDR3 has 14 amino acids. The V end lost 8 bases, the J end lost 0 bases, and 14 bases lay between the germline ends. DNA for the CDR3: TGTGCCAGCTCCCCGGACAGCAACTCCTACGAGCAGTACTTC. Translated: CASSPDSNSYEQYF.

The chain is built from TRBV15 and TRBJ1-2; 7 positions match TRBD1. The CDR3 has 15 residues. Trimming at V came to 1 base and at J to 4 bases, leaving 6 bases not matched to a gene. Germline assignment: CDR1 LNHNV and CDR2 YYDKDF (reference sequence). CDR3 nucleotides: TGTGCCACCAGCAGAGGGACACAGGGGAGCTATGGCTACACCTTC. It is translated as CATSRGTQGSYGYTF.

This clone was counted between two and nine times. The chain links TRBV19 to TRBJ2-1, with 12 bases lining up with TRBD2. This CDR3 is 14 amino acids long. Germline V lookup: CDR1 LNHDA, CDR2 SQIVND (reference sequence). J lost 9 bases, V lost 6 bases, and 6 bases had no gene match. The CDR3: CASRVLAGGIEQFF. The CDR3 DNA reads TGTGCCAGTAGAGTCCTAGCGGGGGGGATTGAGCAGTTCTTC.

The J gene is TRBJ2-3, the V gene TRBV6-6; 9 bases line up with TRBD2. CDR1 is MNHNY and CDR2 is SVGAGI in the germline V gene (reference sequence). V dropped 0 bases and J dropped 7; count of bases not matched to a gene: 8. The CDR3 is 16 residues long. The CDR3, as DNA: TGTGCCAGCAGTTACTCGTTCGCGGGGGGGCCACATACGCAGTATTTT. It codes for CASSYSFAGGPHTQYF.

About this clone: Other DNA sequences in this specimen translate into the identical CDR3. The gene calls are TRBV10-2 and TRBJ2-3; the D gene is possibly TRBD2 (5 bases). The CDR3 totals 13 residues. The V gene's germline CDR1 is WSHSY and CDR2 SAAADI. V was clipped by 8 bases and J by 6 bases, with 15 bases between them. The CDR3 spells CASGGLASDTQYF. The CDR3 DNA sequence: TGCGCCAGCGGTGGGCTAGCATCCGATACGCAGTATTTT.

There are a few counts of this clone. This rearrangement joins TRBV9 to TRBJ2-3, with 16 bases lining up with TRBD2. With 3 bases clipped from V and 4 bases from J, the junction kept 5 bases outside the gene matches. Germline V CDR1 and CDR2: SGDLS, YYNGEE. The CDR3 contains 17 residues. The CDR3 region is CASSAGLAGGRADTQYF. As DNA, the CDR3 is TGTGCCAGCAGCGCGGGACTAGCGGGGGGGAGGGCAGATACGCAGTATTTT.

On this clone itself: One end of the junction is discordant with germline, which a read error may explain. The rearrangement joins TRBV28 to TRBJ1-2, with 9 bases aligning to TRBD1. The CDR3 consists of 12 residues. Per germline, CDR1 MDHEN and CDR2 SYDVKM. The DNA for the CDR3 is TGTGCCATCAGAGTACCGGGACAGGGAGTACTCTTC. It codes for CAIRVPGQGVLF.

The rearrangement links TRBV6-5 to TRBJ2-7, with D tentatively TRBD1 (5 bases). Per the germline V gene, CDR1 is MNHEY and CDR2 is SVGAGI. Trimming cost V 2 bases and J 5 bases, with 7 bases left between them. CDR3 length equals 12 residues. In DNA, the CDR3 is TGTGCCAGCAGTTACAGCAGGGACGAGCAGTACTTC. Protein product: CASSYSRDEQYF.

The sample holds a few counts of this clone. V gene TRBV29-1 combines with J gene TRBJ1-2; possibly TRBD1 for D (6 bases). The CDR3 is 13 residues long. V was trimmed by 4 bases and J by 4 bases, leaving 13 bases between them. Germline CDR1 SQVTM, CDR2 ANQGSEA. The CDR3, as DNA: TGCAGCGTTGGGACGGGGGGCCCCTATGGCTACACCTTC. Translated: CSVGTGGPYGYTF.

The chain couples TRBV19 to TRBJ2-1, with 9 positions matching TRBD2. J was trimmed by 6 bases and V by 4 bases; bases with no gene match: 7. Germline V gene sequence: CDR1 LNHDA, CDR2 SQIVND (reference sequence). The length of the CDR3 is 15 residues. The CDR3 protein is CASSTPSGATNEQFF. The CDR3 coding sequence is TGTGCCAGTAGTACCCCTAGCGGGGCAACCAATGAGCAGTTCTTC.

This chain links TRBV18 with TRBJ2-3; D unclear. Trimming shortened V by 2 bases and J by 6 bases, and 9 bases separated the two germline ends. The CDR3 runs 13 residues. The germline V gene has CDR1 KGHSH and CDR2 LQKENI. CDR3 sequence reads: CASSPFRTDTQYF. DNA for the CDR3: TGTGCCAGCTCACCATTTAGAACGGATACGCAGTATTTT.

This clone was counted only a few times. The chain combines TRBV15 with TRBJ2-5, with 7 positions matching TRBD2. The CDR3 loop spans 16 amino acids. In germline, CDR1 is LNHNV, CDR2 YYDKDF (reference sequence). V dropped 0 bases and J dropped 3; count of bases not matched to a gene: 7. CDR3 sequence: CATSRDLASGEETQYF. The CDR3 nucleotides are TGTGCCACCAGCAGAGATCTAGCCAGCGGGGAAGAGACCCAGTACTTC. Using reference TRBV15 and TRBJ2-5 for the parts outside the CDR3, the full variable domain is DAMVIQNPRYQVTQFGKPVTLSCSQTLNHNVMYWYQQKSSQAPKLLFHYYDKDFNNEADTPDNFQSRRPNTSFCFLDIRSPGLGDTAMYLCATSRDLASGEETQYFGPGTRLLVL.

This chain uses TRBV5-1 with TRBJ2-2; perhaps TRBD1 as D (6 bases). The CDR3 extends over 15 amino acids. Germline values: CDR1 SGHRS, CDR2 YFSETQ. Trimming removed 2 bases from V and 6 bases from J, with 14 bases in between. CDR3: CASSFRVAGAGELFF. The CDR3, as DNA: TGCGCCAGCAGCTTTCGGGTTGCAGGGGCCGGGGAGCTGTTTTTT.

The chain couples TRBV6-6 to TRBJ2-1; TRBD1 might be the D (5 bases). This CDR3 region has 13 residues. Germline assignment: CDR1 MNHNY and CDR2 SVGAGI (reference sequence). V gave up 2 bases and J gave up 8 bases, with 10 bases separating them. The chain's CDR3 is CASSYQGFDEQFF. CDR3 sequence (DNA): TGTGCCAGCAGTTACCAGGGTTTCGATGAGCAGTTCTTC.

The chain joins TRBV5-1 to TRBJ2-1; D is perhaps TRBD1 (6 bases). The CDR3 extends over 15 amino acids. V lost 0 bases and J 4 bases, leaving 11 bases between the germline ends. Germline CDR1 is SGHRS and CDR2 is YFSETQ. This chain's CDR3 is CASSLEGTLYNEQFF. In nucleotides, the CDR3 is TGCGCCAGCAGCTTGGAGGGGACATTATACAATGAGCAGTTCTTC. Together with reference TRBV5-1 and TRBJ2-1, the CDR3 gives the full variable domain: KAGVTQTPRYLIKTRGQQVTLSCSPISGHRSVSWYQQTPGQGLQFLFEYFSETQRNKGNFPGRFSGRQFSNSRSEMNVSTLELGDSALYLCASSLEGTLYNEQFFGPGTRLTVL.

There are a few counts of this clone. The genes are TRBV18 and TRBJ2-3, with TRBD2 matching over 7 bases. This CDR3 has 14 amino acids. Germline V lookup: CDR1 KGHSH, CDR2 LQKENI. The junction had 7 bases not matched to a gene; V was cut back by 3 bases and J by 7 bases. The CDR3 reads CASSPGGIANTQYF. The CDR3 DNA reads as TGTGCCAGCTCACCCGGGGGGATAGCAAATACGCAGTATTTT.